This TCR beta chain was retrieved from a study of blood T cell repertoires in COVID-19. Looking at the study overall: Material from acute and convalescent COVID-19 was sourced from the United States, Italy and Spain. PBMCs, B-cell-depleted T cells, or T cells provided the cDNA or gDNA that made up the material.

CDR3 size: 16 residues. Trimming removed 4 bases from V and 2 bases from J, with 18 bases in between. Per the germline V gene, CDR1 is SGHRS and CDR2 is YFSETQ. There are a few counts of this clone. Per the original data handling: Counts of nucleated cells, estimated from reference gene primer amplification, were obtained. The assay was immunoSEQ multiplex PCR, and TCRdb's table has in-frame clones only and misses some. D and trimming come from the DNA, and the V and J calls and clone size come from that table. The sample shows about 140,000 clones, over 60% of them seen only once. The source is a woman aged 45-59 years with active or convalescent COVID-19. Sequences were obtained from peripheral blood. The chain carries TRBV5-1 and TRBJ1-1; no clear D gene. CDR3 bases: TGCGCCAGCAGCCTCCCCGGGGTTCGGGGAAACACTGAAGCTTTCTTT. Translation gives CASSLPGVRGNTEAFF.